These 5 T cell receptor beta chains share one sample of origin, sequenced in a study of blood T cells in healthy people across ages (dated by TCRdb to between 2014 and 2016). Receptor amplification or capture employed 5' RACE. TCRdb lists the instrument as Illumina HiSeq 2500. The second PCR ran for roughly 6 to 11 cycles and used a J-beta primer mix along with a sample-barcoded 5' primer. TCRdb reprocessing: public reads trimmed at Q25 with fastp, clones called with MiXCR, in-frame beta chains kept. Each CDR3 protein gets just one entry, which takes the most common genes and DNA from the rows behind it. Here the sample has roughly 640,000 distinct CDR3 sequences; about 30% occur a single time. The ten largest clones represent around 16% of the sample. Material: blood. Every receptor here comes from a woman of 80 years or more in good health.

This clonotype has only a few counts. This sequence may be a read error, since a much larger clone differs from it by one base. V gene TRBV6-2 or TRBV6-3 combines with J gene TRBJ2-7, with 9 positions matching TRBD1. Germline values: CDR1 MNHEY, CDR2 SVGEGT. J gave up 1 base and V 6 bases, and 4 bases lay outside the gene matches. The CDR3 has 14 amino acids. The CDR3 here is CASRTGTGSYEQYF. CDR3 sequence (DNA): TGTGCCAGCAGGACCGGGACAGGGTCCTACGAGCAGTACTTC.

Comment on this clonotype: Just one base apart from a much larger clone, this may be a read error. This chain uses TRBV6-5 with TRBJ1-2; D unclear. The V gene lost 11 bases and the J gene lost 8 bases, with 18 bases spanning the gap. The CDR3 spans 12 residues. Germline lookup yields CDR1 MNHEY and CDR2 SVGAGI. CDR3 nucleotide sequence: TGTGCCGGCAACGGAGGCCGAAGGGGCTACACCTTC. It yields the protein CAGNGGRRGYTF.

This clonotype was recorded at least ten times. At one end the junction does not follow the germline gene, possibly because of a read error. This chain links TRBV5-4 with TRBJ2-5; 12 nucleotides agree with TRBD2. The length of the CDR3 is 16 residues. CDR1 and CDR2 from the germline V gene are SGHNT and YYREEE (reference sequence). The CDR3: CASTLGRGLAGETQYF. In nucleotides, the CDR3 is TGTGCCAGCACCTTGGGCAGAGGACTAGCGGGGGAGACCCAGTACTTC.

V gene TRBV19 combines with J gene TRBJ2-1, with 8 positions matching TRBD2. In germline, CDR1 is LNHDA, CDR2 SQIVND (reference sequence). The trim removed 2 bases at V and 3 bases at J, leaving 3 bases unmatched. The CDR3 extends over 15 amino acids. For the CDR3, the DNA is TGTGCCAGTAGTATATATAGCGGGGACTACAATGAGCAGTTCTTC. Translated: CASSIYSGDYNEQFF.

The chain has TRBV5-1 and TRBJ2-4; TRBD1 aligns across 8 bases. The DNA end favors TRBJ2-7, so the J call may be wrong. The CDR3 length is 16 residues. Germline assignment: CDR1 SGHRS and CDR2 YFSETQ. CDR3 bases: TGCGCCAGCAGCTTCCAGGACAGGGACGACGGCTACGAGCAGTACTTC. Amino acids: CASSFQDRDDGYEQYF.